This record concerns one T cell receptor beta chain sequence. TCRdb keeps only in-frame clones here, not all; method: immunoSEQ multiplex PCR. The sample records about 12,000 clones, roughly 80% being singletons. The record originates from a study of tumor-infiltrating lymphocytes in localized non-small cell lung cancer. The germline V gene encodes CDR1 MNHEY and CDR2 SVGAGI. Trimming cost V 4 bases and J 12 bases, with 15 bases left between them. CDR3 length: 12 residues. This sequence originates from a human donor with non-small cell lung cancer. The V and J genes are TRBV6-5 and TRBJ1-2; D might be TRBD1 (5 bases). Sample: lung tumor tissue. The DNA of the CDR3 is TGTGCCAGCAGTTCAGGGACGGCGTCTGACACCTTC. This codes for CASSSGTASDTF.